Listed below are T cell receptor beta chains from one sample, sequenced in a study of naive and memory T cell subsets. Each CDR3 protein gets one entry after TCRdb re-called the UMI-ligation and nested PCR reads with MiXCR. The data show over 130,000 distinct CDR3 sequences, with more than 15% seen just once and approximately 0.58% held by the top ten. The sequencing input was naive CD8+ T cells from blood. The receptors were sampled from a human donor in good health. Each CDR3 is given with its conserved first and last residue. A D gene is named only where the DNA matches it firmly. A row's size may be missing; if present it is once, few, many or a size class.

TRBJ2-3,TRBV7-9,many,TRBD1,CASSSGQGTDTQYF,TGTGCCAGCAGCTCAGGACAGGGCACAGATACGCAGTATTTT
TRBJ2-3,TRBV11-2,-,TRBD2,CASSLEGLVLTTDTQYF,TGTGCCAGCAGCTTGGAAGGACTAGTCCTGACCACAGATACGCAGTATTTT
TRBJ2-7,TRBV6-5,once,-,CASTHRLTGYYEQYF,TGTGCCAGCACCCACCGCCTTACGGGTTACTACGAGCAGTACTTC
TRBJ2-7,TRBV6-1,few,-,CASSERGREQYF,TGTGCCAGCAGTGAACGAGGGCGCGAGCAGTACTTC
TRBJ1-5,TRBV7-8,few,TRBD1,CASSLAPGGWQPQHF,TGTGCCAGCAGCTTAGCGCCAGGGGGCTGGCAGCCCCAGCATTTT
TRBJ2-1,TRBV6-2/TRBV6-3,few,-,CASSYSSNYEQFF,TGTGCCAGCAGTTACTCGTCCAACTATGAGCAGTTCTTC
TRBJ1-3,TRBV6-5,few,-,CASSYVSGNTIYF,TGTGCCAGCAGTTACGTCTCTGGAAACACCATATATTTT
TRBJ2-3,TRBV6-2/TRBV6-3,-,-,CASSYYGKDTQYF,TGTGCCAGCAGTTATTACGGTAAAGATACGCAGTATTTT
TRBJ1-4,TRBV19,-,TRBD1,CASSSDRGLYGELFF,TGTGCCAGTAGTTCCGACAGGGGGTTATACGGGGAACTGTTTTTT
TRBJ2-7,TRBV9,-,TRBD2,CASSVGLAGGSYEQYF,TGTGCCAGCAGCGTAGGGTTAGCGGGAGGGTCCTACGAGCAGTACTTC
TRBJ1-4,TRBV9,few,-,CASSAELSIGLNEKLFF,TGTGCCAGCAGCGCGGAGCTCAGTATCGGTCTTAATGAAAAACTGTTTTTT
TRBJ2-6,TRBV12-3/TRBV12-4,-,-,CASSLETLGANVLTF,TGTGCCAGCAGTTTAGAAACTCTTGGGGCCAACGTCCTGACTTTC
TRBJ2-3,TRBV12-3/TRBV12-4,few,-,CASTLASTDTQYF,TGTGCCAGCACGTTGGCTAGCACAGATACGCAGTATTTT
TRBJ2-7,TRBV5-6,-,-,CASSLPGTSIQQYF,TGTGCCAGCAGCTTACCGGGTACATCAATACAGCAGTACTTC
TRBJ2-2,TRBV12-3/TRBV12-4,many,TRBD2,CASSLTGGAAGELFF,TGTGCCAGCAGTTTAACGGGAGGGGCGGCCGGGGAGCTGTTTTTT
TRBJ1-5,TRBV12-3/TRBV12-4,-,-,CASSLGVGRGDNQPQHF,TGTGCCAGCAGTTTGGGGGTGGGCAGGGGCGACAATCAGCCCCAGCATTTT
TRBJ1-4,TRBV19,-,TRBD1,CASKLQGATNEKLFF,TGTGCCAGTAAACTCCAGGGGGCAACTAATGAAAAACTGTTTTTT
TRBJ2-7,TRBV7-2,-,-,CASSSTDSYEQYF,TGTGCCAGCAGCTCGACAGATTCCTACGAGCAGTACTTC